This TCR beta chain was identified in a study of early T cells in non-severe SARS-CoV-2 infection. TCRdb recomputed calls from the 5' RACE reads with MiXCR, one row per CDR3 protein. Found here are around 50,000 distinct CDR3 sequences, 10% to 15% of them singletons; the top ten hold 2.9%. The CDR3 has 13 amino acids. Germline V lookup: CDR1 MNHNY, CDR2 SVGAGI (reference sequence). V was pared by 4 bases and J by 3 bases, with 9 bases between. The chain links TRBV6-6 to TRBJ1-1; unclear D gene. The receptor's source is an adult who was a healthcare worker with PCR-confirmed SARS-CoV-2 infection or an uninfected control (not recorded which). The sequenced material came from whole blood. The chain's CDR3 is CASSSEGDTEAFF. For the CDR3, the DNA is TGTGCCAGCAGTTCTGAGGGAGACACTGAAGCTTTCTTT.